This T cell receptor (beta chain) was recorded in a study of vaccination effects on CD4 cells after COVID-19. Peptide-pool stimulation followed by sequencing identified expanded antigen-specific CD4+ clonotypes in the ViraFEST assay. A roughly 10-day culture period preceded the isolation of CD4+ T cells. Documented for the person is a PCR-confirmed SARS-CoV-2 infection occurring between March and December 2020. Comments on this clone: The antigen is undetermined.

The CDR3 loop spans 14 amino acids. The V segment lost 5 bases and the J segment 6 bases; nucleotides outside the gene matches: 5. Germline V lookup: CDR1 SEHNR, CDR2 FQNEAQ (reference sequence). The table came from immunoSEQ multiplex PCR; TCRdb's copy has only in-frame clones and leaves some out. Seen here are around 46,000 clones, under 80% observed once, and the top ten hold roughly 29%. The receptor comes from a human donor who had a prior SARS-CoV-2 infection. The V and J genes are TRBV7-9 and TRBJ2-3; 10 bases fit TRBD2. The starting material was CD4+ T cells from PBMCs cultured with a peptide pool, obtained before COVID-19 vaccination. CDR3 loop: CASSLLAGIDTQYF. CDR3 coding DNA: TGTGCCAGCAGCCTACTAGCGGGAATTGATACGCAGTATTTT.